The clone carrying this TCR beta chain was seen at least ten times. Antigen: not known. The cDNA was synthesized by 5'RACE incorporating 10-nucleotide random UMIs. Each CDR3 protein gets one entry after TCRdb re-called the 5' RACE reads with MiXCR. The sample gives some 76,000 distinct CDR3 sequences, around 3% of which show up once; roughly 5.2% is in the top ten. The sample comes from a study of neurological immune-mediated disorders. General study findings and limits: The absence of shared CDR3 amino acid sequences among expanded clones across subjects suggests private repertoires in all groups. When the repertoires were grouped phylogenetically, those of 18 of the 34 multiple sclerosis patients came together in a single cluster of related CDR3 sequences, which points to a possible repertoire-level signature.

Trimming cost V 4 bases and J 1 base, with 18 bases left between them. Per germline, CDR1 SGHRS and CDR2 YFSETQ. The CDR3 sequence is 16 residues long. The TCR comes from a woman between 45 and 65 years old with multiple sclerosis. This chain uses TRBV5-1 with TRBJ2-7; TRBD1 might be the D (6 bases). The source material was PBMCs. The CDR3 DNA reads TGCGCCAGCAGCCCTCAGACCGGGACAAGGTCCTACGAGCAGTACTTC. It encodes CASSPQTGTRSYEQYF.